This paragraph reports one T cell receptor (beta chain). This clonotype has a handful of counts. Its antigen is still unknown. Nothing much larger sits one base from this clone, and base qualities are not available. PBMCs were isolated by Ficoll-Paque density gradient centrifugation. Instrument used: Illumina NovaSeq 6000. cDNA libraries for TCRalpha and TCRbeta were prepared by 5'RACE using constant-segment primers, with sample barcodes and unique molecular identifiers added. Trizol reagent was used to extract RNA from every sample. Library amplification was performed in two PCR steps, and a second sample barcode and Illumina TruSeq adapters were introduced in the second step. Libraries were sequenced on an Illumina NovaSeq with 2 x 150 bp paired-end reads. In the authors' own workflow: Demultiplexing of reads and collapsing into UMI-guided consensus sequences were performed with migec v1.2.7. Using mixcr v2.1.11, the UMI consensuses were aligned to TRA and TRB V and J templates and assembled into clonotypes. Expanded or contracted clonotypes were those called significant by both edgeR and NoisET, with noise models trained on biological replicates. edgeR calls used a false discovery rate-adjusted p below 0.01 and a log2 fold-change threshold of 1. PCA with hierarchical clustering of max-normalized trajectories of the 1000 most abundant clonotypes was used as exploratory dynamics analysis. The CD4 or CD8 phenotype of responding clones was assigned using the separately sequenced CD4+ and CD8+ repertoires. TCRdb reworked the public reads: Q25 trimming with fastp, MiXCR clone assembly, productive beta chains retained. A single entry per CDR3 protein holds the most common genes and DNA from its merged rows. The V and J calls were not made by the authors but by TCRdb's processing. The sample table shows roughly 14,000 distinct CDR3 sequences, and roughly 23% are seen once. 55% to 65% of the sample comes from the top ten.

The data stem from a study of T-cell memory formation after mild COVID-19 (dated by TCRdb to 2020 to 2023). Concerning the study at large: Most TCR sequence clusters were specific to one of the two donors. Two young, previously healthy adult volunteers, one female and one male, were included in the cohort. In a couple of donors, T-cell clones that expanded and contracted after mild COVID-19 were tracked by sequencing TCRalpha and TCRbeta repertoires over time. Findings and caveats that apply to the study as a whole: Some responding clones were detected in pre-infection memory, which suggested that pre-existing cross-reactive memory T cells had joined the SARS-CoV-2 response. SARS-CoV-2 specificity was not confirmed for the second-wave clones peaking on day 37. Clones contracting from day 15 to 85 had balanced CD4/CD8 phenotypes, while a second wave expanding from day 15 to 37 was biased towards CD4+. Contracting CD4+ clones appeared mostly in the CM and EM memory subsets, whereas CD8+ clones were enriched in EMRA. Only a couple of mild cases were covered by the study, and larger cohorts that include severe cases with pre-infection samples were considered necessary.

V and J are truncated by 1 base and 0 bases respectively, leaving an intervening sequence of 13 bases. From its cysteine to its phenylalanine, the CDR3 spans 18 amino acids. Only the CDR3 region is kept as DNA, spanning 54 bases read in frame from base 1. CDR1 SEHNR and CDR2 FQNEAQ are derived from the germline V gene (reference sequence). Recombination linked TRBV7-9 to TRBJ2-6; the D gene cannot be named for sure. The source material was PBMCs or a T cell subset sorted from them (not recorded which). This TCR came from a man aged 18 to 29 who had mild COVID-19 (a few samples of this study predate the infection). The sample titles of this study are shuffled in the database, so cell type and time point are left out; the donor was told from shared clones. The CDR3 region reads CASSLGGSLSSGANVLTF. The nucleotide sequence reads TGTGCCAGCAGCTTAGGCGGATCCTTGAGCTCTGGGGCCAACGTCCTGACTTTC.